Only a few counts were recorded for the clone carrying this TCR beta chain. This sample was included in a study of T cells after yellow fever vaccination. TCRdb re-called the 5' RACE reads through MiXCR, storing one row per CDR3 protein. The sample shows roughly 99,000 distinct CDR3 sequences, roughly 5.8% of them seen only once. Germline trimming cut 8 bases from V and 12 bases from J; bases unmatched to any gene: 4. CDR3 size: 11 residues. Germline CDR1 and CDR2: SGHVS and FNYEAQ. The chain links TRBV7-6 to TRBJ2-2; 9 bases line up with TRBD1. Specimen: CD8+ T cells sorted from PBMCs, collected 10 days after the yellow fever booster vaccination. The receptor was derived from a young man who received the YFV17D yellow fever vaccine. DNA for the CDR3: TGTGCCAGCTTGGGGACAGGGAAGCTGTTTTTT. It translates to CASLGTGKLFF.